Following are 10 T cell receptor beta chains from one sample sequenced in a study of blood T cell repertoires in COVID-19. Measured with immunoSEQ multiplex PCR; TCRdb has only the in-frame clones, and not every one. The sample shows about 83,000 clones, 88% of them seen only once. Sequenced sample: peripheral blood. These receptors all stem from a human donor in a cohort sampled during active COVID-19.

The chain has TRBV5-1 and TRBJ1-2, with 7 bases identical to TRBD1. Germline trimming cut 3 bases from V and 7 bases from J; bases unmatched to any gene: 12. The CDR3 has 15 amino acids. Germline V gives CDR1 SGHRS, CDR2 YFSETQ. CDR3 bases: TGCGCCAGCAGCTCAGGGACAGTGAGACTTGGTGGCTACACCTTC. Residues: CASSSGTVRLGGYTF.

J is TRBJ2-5 and V is TRBV7-9; D unresolved. CDR1 is SEHNR, CDR2 FQNEAQ, per germline (reference sequence). The CDR3 length is 12 residues. V lost 4 bases and J lost 5, with 8 bases in between. The DNA for the CDR3 is TGTGCCAGCAGCTGGTATCAGGAGACCCAGTACTTC. Protein product: CASSWYQETQYF. The variable domain in full, completed from reference TRBV7-9 and TRBJ2-5, reads DTGVSQNPRHKITKRGQNVTFRCDPISEHNRLYWYRQTLGQGPEFLTYFQNEAQLEKSRLLSDRFSAERPKGSFSTLEIQRTEQGDSAMYLCASSWYQETQYFGPGTRLLVL.

This clone came up once. Other DNA variants within this sample encode the same CDR3. This chain joins TRBV4-1 and TRBJ2-5, with D unclear. The V gene lost 3 bases and the J gene lost 4 bases, with 9 bases spanning the gap. This CDR3 has 13 amino acids. Germline V lookup: CDR1 MGHRA, CDR2 YSYEKL. Written as DNA, the CDR3 is TGCGCCAGCAGCCAGACCCTAGGAGAGACCCAGTACTTC. Translating it yields CASSQTLGETQYF.

The chain carries TRBV18 and TRBJ2-1; D unresolved. Germline values: CDR1 KGHSH, CDR2 LQKENI. The ends were cut back, 6 bases at V and 5 bases at J, with 8 bases in the middle. This CDR3 contains 12 residues. The CDR3 sequence: CASSPLDNEQFF. The CDR3 bases are TGTGCCAGCTCTCCCCTCGACAATGAGCAGTTCTTC.

The chain employs TRBV6-6 and TRBJ2-3; weak D call: TRBD1 (6 bases). CDR1 is MNHNY and CDR2 is SVGAGI in the germline V gene (reference sequence). The CDR3 covers 15 residues. The ends were cut back, 4 bases at V and 0 bases at J, with 11 bases in the middle. The CDR3 reads CASSSRDKSTDTQYF. CDR3 DNA: TGTGCCAGCAGTTCCCGGGACAAAAGCACAGATACGCAGTATTTT.

The CDR3 DNA reads as TGTGCCAGCAGCTTAGTGGGCGGGAGGGCCGACGAGCAGTACTTC. Its protein is CASSLVGGRADEQYF. The J gene is TRBJ2-7, the V gene TRBV7-2, with TRBD2 matching 9 bases. This CDR3 spans 15 amino acids. Trimming took 1 base from V and 5 from J; bases not matched to a gene: 6. Germline-derived CDR1 and CDR2 are SGHTA and FQGNSA.

The chain uses TRBV19 and TRBJ1-5, with 11 bases aligning to TRBD1. CDR1 and CDR2 from the germline V gene are LNHDA and SQIVND (reference sequence). The V gene end was trimmed by 9 bases and the J gene end by 6 bases; junction bases not matched to a gene: 4. This CDR3 comprises 13 residues. CDR3 region: CASRTGGTQPQHF. CDR3 in DNA: TGTGCCAGCAGGACAGGGGGCACTCAGCCCCAGCATTTT. The full variable domain, completed using reference TRBV19 and TRBJ1-5, is DGGITQSPKYLFRKEGQNVTLSCEQNLNHDAMYWYRQDPGQGLRLIYYSQIVNDFQKGDIAEGYSVSREKKESFPLTVTSAQKNPTAFYLCASRTGGTQPQHFGDGTRLSIL.

V gene TRBV4-1 combines with J gene TRBJ1-4; unclear D gene. Germline CDR1 reads MGHRA; CDR2 reads YSYEKL. V lost 1 base and J lost 3, with 9 bases in between. The CDR3 sequence is 15 residues long. CDR3 loop: CASSQARLPNEKLFF. CDR3 coding DNA: TGCGCCAGCAGCCAAGCGAGGCTCCCTAATGAAAAACTGTTTTTT.

The chain combines TRBV7-2 with TRBJ2-1; TRBD1 aligns across 7 bases. The junction had 1 base not matched to a gene; V was cut back by 2 bases and J by 0 bases. Germline CDR1 and CDR2: SGHTA and FQGNSA. This CDR3 spans 15 amino acids. Here the CDR3 reads CASSLWTGSYNEQFF. CDR3 sequence (DNA): TGTGCCAGCAGCTTATGGACAGGCTCCTACAATGAGCAGTTCTTC. The full variable domain, completed using reference TRBV7-2 and TRBJ2-1, is GAGVSQSPSNKVTEKGKDVELRCDPISGHTALYWYRQSLGQGLEFLIYFQGNSAPDKSGLPSDRFSAERTGGSVSTLTIQRTQQEDSAVYLCASSLWTGSYNEQFFGPGTRLTVL.

V and J are TRBV6-6 and TRBJ1-5; 7 bases fit TRBD1. Germline V gene sequence: CDR1 MNHNY, CDR2 SVGAGI (reference sequence). The CDR3 extends over 15 amino acids. V shed 0 bases, J shed 6 bases, and the junction held 5 bases outside the gene matches. CDR3 sequence: CASSYSDREVQPQHF. The CDR3 DNA follows: TGTGCCAGCAGTTACTCTGACAGGGAAGTTCAGCCCCAGCATTTT.